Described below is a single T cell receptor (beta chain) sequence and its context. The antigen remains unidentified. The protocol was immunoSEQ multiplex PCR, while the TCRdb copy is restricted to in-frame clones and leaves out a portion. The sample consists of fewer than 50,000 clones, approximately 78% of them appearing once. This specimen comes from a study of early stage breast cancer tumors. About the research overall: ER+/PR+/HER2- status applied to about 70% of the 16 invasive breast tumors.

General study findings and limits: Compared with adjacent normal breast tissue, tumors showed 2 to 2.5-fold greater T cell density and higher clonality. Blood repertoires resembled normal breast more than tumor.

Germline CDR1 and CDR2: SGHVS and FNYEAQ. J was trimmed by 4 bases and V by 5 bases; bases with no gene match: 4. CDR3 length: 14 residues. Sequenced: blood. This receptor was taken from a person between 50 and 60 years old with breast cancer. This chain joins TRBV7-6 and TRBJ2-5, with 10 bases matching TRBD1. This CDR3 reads CASSPRQGAETQYF. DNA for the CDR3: TGTGCCAGCAGCCCCAGACAGGGGGCAGAGACCCAGTACTTC.